This T cell receptor (beta chain) stems from a study of beta chain features in type 1 diabetes. Notes on the study in general: All four CD4+ subsets of Type 1 diabetes patients contained TCRB CDR3s that were moderately but significantly shorter. A cDNA-based sequencing approach could over-represent cells with high TCR expression. More deletions and fewer insertions at VDJ junctions were seen in type 1 diabetes patients.

The study reverse transcribed the entire isolated RNA, so it sequenced expressed TCRB transcripts. The assay was immunoSEQ multiplex PCR, and TCRdb's table has in-frame clones only and misses some. The data contain some 350,000 clones, approximately 13% of them singletons. CD45RO/CCR7/CD25/CD127/CD95/CD27 sorting isolated CD4+ naive, central memory, regulatory and stem cell-like memory cells. Over 95% purity was reached by all sorted populations. This clone turned up a few times. No antigen is known for it. After removal of 6 bases from V and 0 bases from J, the junction contained 11 bases not matched to a gene. CDR1 and CDR2 from the germline V gene are MDHEN and SYDVKM. This CDR3 has 18 amino acids.

The material sequenced was naive CD4+ T cells from blood. The receptor comes from a woman aged 18 to 35 with type 1 diabetes. The rearrangement uses TRBV28 and TRBJ2-7; the match to TRBD2 covers 13 bases. CDR3 sequence reads: CASSPIGTSGTRSYEQYF. The CDR3 nucleotides are TGTGCCAGCAGCCCTATAGGGACTAGCGGGACGCGCTCCTACGAGCAGTACTTC.